One T cell receptor beta chain is described in this entry. This clone's antigen is unknown. Nothing much larger sits one base from this clone, and base qualities are not available. This entry comes from a study of a mutant IDH1 vaccine in newly diagnosed glioma (dated by TCRdb to the early 2020s). Notes on the research overall: Eight vaccinations were administered to patients in weeks 1, 3, 5, 7, 11, 15, 19 and 23, corresponding to visits V03 through V10. Of the roughly 30 treated patients, roughly 60% were male and 37.5% were female, and a mean age of approximately 40 years was recorded. Vaccination began 4-6 weeks after radiotherapy alone, or alongside temozolomide cycles in the chemotherapy-containing groups. For exploratory analyses, longitudinal TCRB deep sequencing was carried out in roughly 23 treated patients wherever samples were available. Peripheral blood was drawn at six visits: V03 (baseline), V05, V07, V10, V12 and V13. Before enrollment, most patients had been given radiochemotherapy with temozolomide as standard therapy, while the rest had received either radiotherapy alone or temozolomide alone.

V and J are trimmed by 0 bases and 7 bases, and the gene matches miss 7 bases of the junction. As encoded in the germline V gene, CDR1 is SGHRS while CDR2 is YFSETQ. The CDR3 goes from the cysteine to the phenylalanine over 15 residues. The CDR3 DNA has 45 bases and is translated from base 1. Here is what the overall study found, with its caveats: The authors noted that analyses of patient blood samples could not be reproduced because of sample limitations. Vaccine-induced immune responses across multiple MHC alleles were detected in 90% to 95% of patients. Changes in the top peripheral T cell clonotypes picked up by TCRB sequencing did not appear to be linked to pseudoprogression. PBMC samples for TCRB deep sequencing were selected based on availability.

The intended sense of this specimen's time point label: week 23, last vaccination. Every vaccine dose consisted of 300 ug of a 20-mer mutant IDH1 peptide in Montanide, administered subcutaneously together with topical imiquimod. Donors had newly diagnosed WHO grade 3 or 4 IDH1-mutant astrocytomas with loss of nuclear ATRX. The samples were drawn from NOA16, a multicentre, single-arm, open-label phase I trial in Germany that tested a mutant IDH1 peptide vaccine in humans for the first time. The DNeasy Blood and Tissue Kit was used to extract genomic DNA from EDTA blood for TCRB sequencing. Preparation of the library involved the immunoSEQ multiplex PCR assay. Following the manufacturer's protocol, the hsTCRB Kit was used to amplify rearranged TCR beta chain sequences. An Illumina MiSeq was used to sequence the TCRB libraries. In the source study's methods: The proprietary platform of the kit vendor was used for demultiplexing, trimming and gene mapping. TCRdb stores this immuneACCESS table with in-frame sequences only. Part of the clones is absent; in the studies checked, under half of the shortfall reflects unresolved V genes, and no reason is known for the rest. V, J and clone size derive from that table, while D and trimming were established from the DNA sequence. For this sample the table gives about 56,000 clones, of which about 89% were detected only once. Roughly 1.4% of the sample goes to the ten largest clones.

The sample was PBMCs, taken from a glioma patient whose treatment included an IDH1 peptide vaccine. The receptor was isolated from a man aged 40-49 years with glioma. The rearrangement combines TRBV5-1 with TRBJ2-1, and TRBD1 aligns with 7 junction nucleotides. CDR3 protein: CASSLEQGVSNEQFF. The DNA sequence is TGCGCCAGCAGCTTGGAGCAGGGGGTCAGTAATGAGCAGTTCTTC.